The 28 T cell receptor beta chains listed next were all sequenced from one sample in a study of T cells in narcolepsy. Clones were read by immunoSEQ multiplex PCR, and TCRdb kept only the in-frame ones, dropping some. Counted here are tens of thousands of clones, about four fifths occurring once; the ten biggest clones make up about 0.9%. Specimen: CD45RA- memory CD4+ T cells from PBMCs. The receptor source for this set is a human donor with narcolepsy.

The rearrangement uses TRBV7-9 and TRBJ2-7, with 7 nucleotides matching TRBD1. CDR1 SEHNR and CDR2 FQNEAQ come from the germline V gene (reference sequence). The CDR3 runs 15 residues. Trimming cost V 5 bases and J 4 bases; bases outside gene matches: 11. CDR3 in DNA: TGTGCCAGCAGCGCCTTAGACAGGGACCCTTACGAGCAGTACTTC. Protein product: CASSALDRDPYEQYF.

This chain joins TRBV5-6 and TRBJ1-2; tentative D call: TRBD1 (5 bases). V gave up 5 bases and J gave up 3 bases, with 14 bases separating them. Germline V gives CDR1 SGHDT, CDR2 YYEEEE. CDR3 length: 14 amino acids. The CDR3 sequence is CASRPRGDHYGYTF. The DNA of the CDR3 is TGTGCCAGCAGACCCCGGGGGGACCACTATGGCTACACCTTC.

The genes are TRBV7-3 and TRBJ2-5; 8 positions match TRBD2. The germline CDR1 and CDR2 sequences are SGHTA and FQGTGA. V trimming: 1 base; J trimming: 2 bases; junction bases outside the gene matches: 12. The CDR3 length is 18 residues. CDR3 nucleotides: TGTGCCAGCAGCTTAAGGCCCCAAATAGCGGGAAGTCAAGAGACCCAGTACTTC. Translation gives CASSLRPQIAGSQETQYF.

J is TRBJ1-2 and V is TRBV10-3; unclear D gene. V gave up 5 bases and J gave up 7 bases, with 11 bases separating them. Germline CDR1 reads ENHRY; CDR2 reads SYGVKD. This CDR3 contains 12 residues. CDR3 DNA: TGTGCCATCAGTAAGGGAGATGCTGGCTACACCTTC. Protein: CAISKGDAGYTF.

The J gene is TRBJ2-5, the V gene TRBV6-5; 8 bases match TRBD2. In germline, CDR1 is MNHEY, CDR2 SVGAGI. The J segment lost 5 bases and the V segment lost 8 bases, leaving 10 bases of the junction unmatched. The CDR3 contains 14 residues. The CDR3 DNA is TGTGCCAGCGGCGAGCGGGGGTTGATGGAGACCCAGTACTTC. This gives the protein CASGERGLMETQYF.

CDR3: CASSPRTGNYGYTF. The CDR3 DNA is TGTGCCAGCAGTCCCCGGACGGGCAACTATGGCTACACCTTC. The chain employs TRBV6-6 and TRBJ1-2; D gene ambiguous. CDR3 length: 14 residues. The germline gives CDR1 MNHNY, CDR2 SVGAGI (reference sequence). Trimming took off 5 bases at V and 2 bases at J, with 12 bases between the two ends.

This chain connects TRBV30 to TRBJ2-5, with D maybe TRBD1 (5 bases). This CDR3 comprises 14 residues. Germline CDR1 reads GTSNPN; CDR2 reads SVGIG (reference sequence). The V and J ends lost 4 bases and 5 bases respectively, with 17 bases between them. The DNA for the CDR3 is TGTGCCTGGATCCCCCCTCGGACAACGGAGACCCAGTACTTC. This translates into CAWIPPRTTETQYF.

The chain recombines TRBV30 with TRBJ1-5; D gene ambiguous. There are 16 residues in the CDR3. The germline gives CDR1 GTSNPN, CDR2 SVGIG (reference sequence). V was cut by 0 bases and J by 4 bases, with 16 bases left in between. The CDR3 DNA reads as TGTGCCTGGAGTGTACTAGGAGGGCAGGTAAATCAGCCCCAGCATTTT. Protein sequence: CAWSVLGGQVNQPQHF.

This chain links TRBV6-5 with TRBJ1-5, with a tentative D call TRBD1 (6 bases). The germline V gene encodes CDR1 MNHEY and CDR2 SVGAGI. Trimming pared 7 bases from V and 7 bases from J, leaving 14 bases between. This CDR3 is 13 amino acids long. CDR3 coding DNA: TGTGCCAGCACCCCCGGGGGCAGCCAGCCCCAGCATTTT. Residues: CASTPGGSQPQHF.

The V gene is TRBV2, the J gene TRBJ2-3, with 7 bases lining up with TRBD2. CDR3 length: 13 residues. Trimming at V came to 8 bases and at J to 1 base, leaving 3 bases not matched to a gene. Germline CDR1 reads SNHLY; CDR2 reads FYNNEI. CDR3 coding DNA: TGTGCCAGCGGGGGGGACCGCACAGATACGCAGTATTTT. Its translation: CASGGDRTDTQYF.

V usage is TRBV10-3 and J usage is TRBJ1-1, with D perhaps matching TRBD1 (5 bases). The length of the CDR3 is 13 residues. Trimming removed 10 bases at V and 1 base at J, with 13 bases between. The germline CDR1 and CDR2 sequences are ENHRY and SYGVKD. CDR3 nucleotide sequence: TGTGCCAGCCGGGGGACTTCGAACACTGAAGCTTTCTTT. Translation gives CASRGTSNTEAFF.

This CDR3 is CASSATGTSGNEQFF. In nucleotides, the CDR3 is TGTGCCAGCAGCGCAACTGGGACTAGCGGCAATGAGCAGTTCTTC. J is TRBJ2-1 and V is TRBV7-3; 11 bases match TRBD2. The length of the CDR3 is 15 residues. Germline CDR1 reads SGHTA; CDR2 reads FQGTGA. Losses at the gene ends were 5 bases for V and 6 bases for J; bases not matched to a gene: 6. Complete variable domain (other parts from reference TRBV7-3 and TRBJ2-1): GAGVSQTPSNKVTEKGKYVELRCDPISGHTALYWYRQSLGQGPEFLIYFQGTGAADDSGLPNDRFFAVRPEGSVSTLKIQRTERGDSAVYLCASSATGTSGNEQFFGPGTRLTVL.

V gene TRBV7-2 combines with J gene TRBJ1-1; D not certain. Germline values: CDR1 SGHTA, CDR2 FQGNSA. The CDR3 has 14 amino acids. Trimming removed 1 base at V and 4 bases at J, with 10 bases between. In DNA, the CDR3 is TGTGCCAGCAGCTTAGTCTGGGAACCCACTGAAGCTTTCTTT. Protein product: CASSLVWEPTEAFF.

This CDR3 is CASSLGAGQVTDTQYF. CDR3 in DNA: TGCGCCAGCAGCTTGGGGGCTGGACAGGTAACAGATACGCAGTATTTT. The chain recombines TRBV5-1 with TRBJ2-3; 7 positions match TRBD1. Trimming cost V 0 bases and J 3 bases; bases outside gene matches: 7. This CDR3 contains 16 residues. The germline CDR1 and CDR2 sequences are SGHRS and YFSETQ.

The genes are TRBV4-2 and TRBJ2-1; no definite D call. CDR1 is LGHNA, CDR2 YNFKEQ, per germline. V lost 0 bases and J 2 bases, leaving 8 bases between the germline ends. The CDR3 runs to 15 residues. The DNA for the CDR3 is TGTGCCAGCAGCCAAGAAGGAACAGCCTACAATGAGCAGTTCTTC. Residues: CASSQEGTAYNEQFF.

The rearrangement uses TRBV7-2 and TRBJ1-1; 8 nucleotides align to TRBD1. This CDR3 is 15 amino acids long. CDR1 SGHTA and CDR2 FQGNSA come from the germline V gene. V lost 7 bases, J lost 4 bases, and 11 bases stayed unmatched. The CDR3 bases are TGTGCCAGCAAAGGACAGGGATTGTTCGGCACTGAAGCTTTCTTT. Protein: CASKGQGLFGTEAFF.

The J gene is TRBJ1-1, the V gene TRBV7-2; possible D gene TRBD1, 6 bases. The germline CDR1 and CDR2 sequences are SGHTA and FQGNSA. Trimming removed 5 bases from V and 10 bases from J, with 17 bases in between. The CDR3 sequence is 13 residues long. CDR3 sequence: CASSPGHLVGAFF. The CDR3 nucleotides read TGTGCCAGCAGCCCGGGACACCTAGTTGGAGCTTTCTTT. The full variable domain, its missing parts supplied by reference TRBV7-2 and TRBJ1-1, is GAGVSQSPSNKVTEKGKDVELRCDPISGHTALYWYRQSLGQGLEFLIYFQGNSAPDKSGLPSDRFSAERTGGSVSTLTIQRTQQEDSAVYLCASSPGHLVGAFFGQGTRLTVV.

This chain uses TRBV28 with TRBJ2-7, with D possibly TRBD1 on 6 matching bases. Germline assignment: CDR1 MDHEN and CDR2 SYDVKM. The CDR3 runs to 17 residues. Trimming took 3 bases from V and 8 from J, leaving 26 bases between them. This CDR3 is CASSFSAGAGRAEKQYF. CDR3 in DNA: TGTGCCAGCAGTTTTTCGGCAGGGGCCGGCCGAGCGGAGAAGCAGTACTTC. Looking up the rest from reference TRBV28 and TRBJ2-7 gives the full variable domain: DVKVTQSSRYLVKRTGEKVFLECVQDMDHENMFWYRQDPGLGLRLIYFSYDVKMKEKGDIPEGYSVSREKKERFSLILESASTNQTSMYLCASSFSAGAGRAEKQYFGPGTRLTVT.

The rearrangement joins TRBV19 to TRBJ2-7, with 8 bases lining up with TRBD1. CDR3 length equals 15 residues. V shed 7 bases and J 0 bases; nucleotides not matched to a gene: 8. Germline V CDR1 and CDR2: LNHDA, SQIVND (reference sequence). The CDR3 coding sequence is TGTGCCAGTACCCCAGGGGGCATCTTCTCCTACGAGCAGTACTTC. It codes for CASTPGGIFSYEQYF.

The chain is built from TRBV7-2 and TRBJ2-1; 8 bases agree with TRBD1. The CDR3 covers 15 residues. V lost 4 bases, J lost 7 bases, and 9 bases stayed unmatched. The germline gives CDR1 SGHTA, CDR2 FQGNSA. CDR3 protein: CASSSSGGVWNEQFF. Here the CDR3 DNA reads TGTGCCAGCAGCTCCTCAGGGGGCGTCTGGAATGAGCAGTTCTTC.

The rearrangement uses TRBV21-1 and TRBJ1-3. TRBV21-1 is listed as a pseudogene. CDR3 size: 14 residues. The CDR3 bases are TGTGCCAGCAGCAAATCCGGGGGCAGGGACACCATATATTTT. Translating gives CASSKSGGRDTIYF.

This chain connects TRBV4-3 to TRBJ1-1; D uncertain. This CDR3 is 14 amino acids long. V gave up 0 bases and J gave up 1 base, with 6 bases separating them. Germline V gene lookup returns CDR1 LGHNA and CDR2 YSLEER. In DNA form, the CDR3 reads TGCGCCAGCAGCCAAGATTTCGGGAACACTGAAGCTTTCTTT. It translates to CASSQDFGNTEAFF.

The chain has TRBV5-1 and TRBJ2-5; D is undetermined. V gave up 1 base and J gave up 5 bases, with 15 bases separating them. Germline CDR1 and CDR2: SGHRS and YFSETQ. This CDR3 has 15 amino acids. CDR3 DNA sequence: TGCGCCAGCAGCTTGAACAGCCCTTTGAGGGAGACCCAGTACTTC. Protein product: CASSLNSPLRETQYF.

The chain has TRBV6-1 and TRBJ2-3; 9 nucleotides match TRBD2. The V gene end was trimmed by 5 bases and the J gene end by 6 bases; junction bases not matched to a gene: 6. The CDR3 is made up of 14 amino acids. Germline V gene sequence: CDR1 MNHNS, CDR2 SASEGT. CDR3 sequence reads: CASSPRGGEDTQYF. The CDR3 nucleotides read TGTGCCAGCAGTCCGCGGGGGGGCGAGGATACGCAGTATTTT.

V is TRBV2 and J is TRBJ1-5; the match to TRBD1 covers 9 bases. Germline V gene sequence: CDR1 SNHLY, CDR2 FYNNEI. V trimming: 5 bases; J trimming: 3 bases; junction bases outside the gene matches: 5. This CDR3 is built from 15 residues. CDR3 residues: CASSLTGGDNQPQHF. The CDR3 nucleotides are TGTGCCAGCAGTCTGACAGGGGGGGACAATCAGCCCCAGCATTTT. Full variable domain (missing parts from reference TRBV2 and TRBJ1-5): EPEVTQTPSHQVTQMGQEVILRCVPISNHLYFYWYRQILGQKVEFLVSFYNNEISEKSEIFDDQFSVERPDGSNFTLKIRSTKLEDSAMYFCASSLTGGDNQPQHFGDGTRLSIL.

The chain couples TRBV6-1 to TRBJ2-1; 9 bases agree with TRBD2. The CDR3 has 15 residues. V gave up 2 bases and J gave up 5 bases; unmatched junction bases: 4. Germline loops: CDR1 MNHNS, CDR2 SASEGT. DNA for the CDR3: TGTGCCAGCAGTGAACAAGCGGGGGGCAACAATGAGCAGTTCTTC. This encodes CASSEQAGGNNEQFF.

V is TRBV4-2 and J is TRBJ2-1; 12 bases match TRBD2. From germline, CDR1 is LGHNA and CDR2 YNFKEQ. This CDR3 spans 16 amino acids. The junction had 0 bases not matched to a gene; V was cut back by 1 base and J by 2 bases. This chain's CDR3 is CASSQASGGAYNEQFF. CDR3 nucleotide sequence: TGTGCCAGCAGCCAAGCTAGCGGGGGGGCCTACAATGAGCAGTTCTTC.

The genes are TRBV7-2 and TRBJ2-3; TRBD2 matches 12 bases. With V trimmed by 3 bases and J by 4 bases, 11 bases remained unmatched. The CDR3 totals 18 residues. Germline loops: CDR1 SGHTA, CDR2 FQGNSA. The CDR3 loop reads CASSFQMTGLAGPDTQYF. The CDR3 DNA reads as TGTGCCAGCAGCTTCCAAATGACGGGACTAGCGGGTCCAGATACGCAGTATTTT.